This T cell receptor (beta chain) stems from a study of vaccination and CD4 T cells after COVID-19. About this clonotype itself: Its antigen is not known.

Treatment indicated: approximately 11-day PBMC culture with coronavirus spike peptide pools or control peptides (ViraFEST assay). The Oncomine TCR Beta short-read assay was what sequenced the DNA obtained from cultured CD4+ T cells. TCRdb reprocessed the PCR reads via MiXCR and lists one record per CDR3 protein. The sample holds about 20,000 distinct CDR3 sequences; 42% are singletons and the top ten take about 27%. Trimming cost V 2 bases and J 2 bases, with 13 bases left between them. The CDR3 is made up of 16 amino acids. From germline, CDR1 is WSHSY and CDR2 SAAADI. The input for sequencing was CD4+ T cells from blood, cultured in vitro, taken before SARS-CoV-2 vaccination. This clonotype originated in a human donor who received a COVID-19 vaccine. The V gene is TRBV10-2, the J gene TRBJ1-5; D may be TRBD1 (5 bases). The CDR3 nucleotides read TGCGCCAGCAGTGAGAGGGCGGGGACTGGCAATCAGCCCCAGCATTTT. Its translation is CASSERAGTGNQPQHF.